What follows describes a single T cell receptor beta chain. The sample comes from a study of blood T cell repertoires in COVID-19. At the level of the study: Specimens from acute and convalescent COVID-19 originated in the United States, Italy and Spain. PBMCs, B-cell-depleted T cells, or T cells were the source of the cDNA or gDNA that made up the material.

Per the authors' pipeline: Estimation of nucleated cell counts relied on the amplification of reference gene primers. This table comes from immunoSEQ multiplex PCR, and its TCRdb copy is limited to in-frame clones, with some not included. Clonal size and the V and J genes are those of that table, whereas D and trimming came from the DNA. The sample shows under 350,000 clones, around 89% of them seen only once. The sequence was collected from a man in his forties with acute or convalescent COVID-19. Sequencing was performed on peripheral blood.

CDR3: CASSQPLARDTQYF. The CDR3 DNA is TGCGCCAGCAGCCAACCCCTAGCGAGGGATACGCAGTATTTT. This rearrangement joins TRBV4-1 to TRBJ2-3, with D maybe TRBD2 (6 bases). The germline V gene encodes CDR1 MGHRA and CDR2 YSYEKL. V lost 2 bases, J lost 6 bases, and 12 bases lay in between. The CDR3 is 14 residues long.